The rows below give T cell receptor beta chains drawn from one sample of a study of blood T cell repertoires in COVID-19. This table comes from immunoSEQ multiplex PCR, and its TCRdb copy is limited to in-frame clones, with some not included. The data contain 230,000 or so clones, roughly 81% of them singletons. Sequenced material: PBMCs or T cells enriched from blood (not recorded which). These receptors were collected from a woman aged 50 to 60 who had been exposed to COVID-19. Both conserved end residues are part of each CDR3. D genes are given only for firm matches. Rows give clone size only sometimes, using once, few, many, or a class for an expanded clone.

J gene: TRBJ1-4
CDR3 length: 14
V gene: TRBV19
clone size: .
D gene: .
CDR3 DNA: TGTGCCAGTAGTATTCCGGGGGAGAGTGAAAAACTGTTTTTT
CDR3 protein: CASSIPGESEKLFF

J gene: TRBJ2-3
CDR3 length: 13
V gene: TRBV29-1
clone size: many
D gene: .
CDR3 DNA: TGCAGCGCTAGACAGGCCTCCACAGATACGCAGTATTTT
CDR3 protein: CSARQASTDTQYF

J gene: TRBJ2-1
CDR3 length: 15
V gene: TRBV9
clone size: few
D gene: .
CDR3 DNA: TGTGCCAGCAGCGTAGCCCAGGTGCCCTACAATGAGCAGTTCTTC
CDR3 protein: CASSVAQVPYNEQFF

J gene: TRBJ2-7
CDR3 length: 16
V gene: TRBV5-4
clone size: .
D gene: .
CDR3 DNA: TGTGCCAGCAGCCCTCCCAGGACAGCCCACTCCTACGAGCAGTACTTC
CDR3 protein: CASSPPRTAHSYEQYF

J gene: TRBJ1-1
CDR3 length: 16
V gene: TRBV6-2/TRBV6-3
clone size: .
D gene: .
CDR3 DNA: TGTGCCAGCAGTTACGGCGGTAGGGACATTAACACTGAAGCTTTCTTT
CDR3 protein: CASSYGGRDINTEAFF

J gene: TRBJ2-1
CDR3 length: 15
V gene: TRBV7-2
clone size: .
D gene: .
CDR3 DNA: TGTGCCAGCAGCTTATGGGGGGGGCCAGGGAATGAGCAGTTCTTC
CDR3 protein: CASSLWGGPGNEQFF

J gene: TRBJ1-2
CDR3 length: 13
V gene: TRBV5-1
clone size: few
D gene: .
CDR3 DNA: TGCGCCAGCACCCTCGGTTCCACCTATGGCTACACCTTC
CDR3 protein: CASTLGSTYGYTF

J gene: TRBJ2-2
CDR3 length: 14
V gene: TRBV6-4
clone size: .
D gene: .
CDR3 DNA: TGTGCCAGCAGTTCAGGGATATTTGGCGGGGAGCTGTTTTTT
CDR3 protein: CASSSGIFGGELFF

J gene: TRBJ1-1
CDR3 length: 14
V gene: TRBV5-1
clone size: .
D gene: .
CDR3 DNA: TGCGCCAGCAGCTTAGGGGTTACGAACACTGAAGCTTTCTTT
CDR3 protein: CASSLGVTNTEAFF

J gene: TRBJ1-1
CDR3 length: 15
V gene: TRBV19
clone size: .
D gene: .
CDR3 DNA: TGTGCCAGTAGTTCTTATCGCCGGACACCCCTTGAAGCTTTCTTT
CDR3 protein: CASSSYRRTPLEAFF

J gene: TRBJ2-3
CDR3 length: 16
V gene: TRBV3-1/TRBV3-2
clone size: .
D gene: TRBD2
CDR3 DNA: TGTGCCAGCAGCCTCAGCGGGGGGGGTTTAACAGATACGCAGTATTTT
CDR3 protein: CASSLSGGGLTDTQYF

J gene: TRBJ1-2
CDR3 length: 15
V gene: TRBV7-8
clone size: .
D gene: .
CDR3 DNA: TGTGCCAGCAGCCCCAACCCCTCTACTGACTATGGCTACACCTTC
CDR3 protein: CASSPNPSTDYGYTF

J gene: TRBJ2-3
CDR3 length: 15
V gene: TRBV6-5
clone size: .
D gene: TRBD2
CDR3 DNA: TGTGCCAGCAGGGTAGCGGGGGGTTACGGAGATACGCAGTATTTT
CDR3 protein: CASRVAGGYGDTQYF

J gene: TRBJ1-1
CDR3 length: 12
V gene: TRBV12-3/TRBV12-4
clone size: .
D gene: .
CDR3 DNA: TGTGCCAGCAGTTTCGGGAACTCAAGGGCTTTCTTT
CDR3 protein: CASSFGNSRAFF

J gene: TRBJ1-2
CDR3 length: 15
V gene: TRBV30
clone size: .
D gene: .
CDR3 DNA: TGTGCCTGGAGACCCCCGGGTGGGTGGGACTATGGCTACACCTTC
CDR3 protein: CAWRPPGGWDYGYTF

J gene: TRBJ1-6
CDR3 length: 11
V gene: TRBV28
clone size: .
D gene: .
CDR3 DNA: TGTGCCAGCAGTTCTGATTCACCCCTCCACTTT
CDR3 protein: CASSSDSPLHF

J gene: TRBJ1-6
CDR3 length: 14
V gene: TRBV6-5
clone size: .
D gene: .
CDR3 DNA: TGTGCCAGCAGTAACCGGCAGGGGAATTCACCCCTCCACTTT
CDR3 protein: CASSNRQGNSPLHF

J gene: TRBJ1-3
CDR3 length: 14
V gene: TRBV27
clone size: .
D gene: .
CDR3 DNA: TGTGCCAGCGCCCGGGGGGGCTCTGGAAACACCATATATTTT
CDR3 protein: CASARGGSGNTIYF

J gene: TRBJ1-6
CDR3 length: 14
V gene: TRBV6-5
clone size: few
D gene: .
CDR3 DNA: TGTGCCAGCACCGTGGGGGGGAAAGGTTCACCCCTCCACTTT
CDR3 protein: CASTVGGKGSPLHF

J gene: TRBJ2-4
CDR3 length: 15
V gene: TRBV28
clone size: .
D gene: .
CDR3 DNA: TGTGCCAGCAGTTCCCCCGGTCATGCCAAAAACATTCAGTACTTC
CDR3 protein: CASSSPGHAKNIQYF

J gene: TRBJ1-1
CDR3 length: 15
V gene: TRBV5-1
clone size: .
D gene: TRBD1
CDR3 DNA: TGCGCCAGCAGCCCCCAGACAGGGGCCTACACTGAAGCTTTCTTT
CDR3 protein: CASSPQTGAYTEAFF

J gene: TRBJ1-1
CDR3 length: 11
V gene: TRBV5-1
clone size: once
D gene: .
CDR3 DNA: TGCGCCAGCAGCGGACGGGGTGAAGCTTTCTTT
CDR3 protein: CASSGRGEAFF

J gene: TRBJ1-1
CDR3 length: 14
V gene: TRBV19
clone size: .
D gene: TRBD1
CDR3 DNA: TGTGCCAGTAGTCCGCTGACAGGGAGTCTTGAAGCTTTCTTT
CDR3 protein: CASSPLTGSLEAFF

J gene: TRBJ1-6
CDR3 length: 14
V gene: TRBV30
clone size: .
D gene: .
CDR3 DNA: TGTGCCTGGAGTTCAGGCTCCTATAATTCACCCCTCCACTTT
CDR3 protein: CAWSSGSYNSPLHF

J gene: TRBJ2-1
CDR3 length: 11
V gene: TRBV7-6
clone size: few
D gene: .
CDR3 DNA: TGTGCCAGCAGCCTCCGGCGGGAGCAGTTCTTC
CDR3 protein: CASSLRREQFF

J gene: TRBJ1-4
CDR3 length: 16
V gene: TRBV18
clone size: .
D gene: .
CDR3 DNA: TGTGCCAGCTCACCCGAGGACAGTGCAACTAATGAAAAACTGTTTTTT
CDR3 protein: CASSPEDSATNEKLFF

J gene: TRBJ1-3
CDR3 length: 15
V gene: TRBV5-5
clone size: many
D gene: TRBD1
CDR3 DNA: TGTGCCAGTAGGGGACAGGTGAACTCTGGAAACACCATATATTTT
CDR3 protein: CASRGQVNSGNTIYF

J gene: TRBJ2-7
CDR3 length: 14
V gene: TRBV4-1
clone size: .
D gene: TRBD1
CDR3 DNA: TGCGCCAGCAGCGCCGAGGGGGCAAGGAACGAGCAGTACTTC
CDR3 protein: CASSAEGARNEQYF

J gene: TRBJ1-1
CDR3 length: 14
V gene: TRBV3-1/TRBV3-2
clone size: few
D gene: .
CDR3 DNA: TGTGCCAGCAGCCAAGGGCGGTCGAACACTGAAGCTTTCTTT
CDR3 protein: CASSQGRSNTEAFF